The 27 T cell receptor beta chains reported below all come from one sample, sequenced in a study of long-term antiretroviral therapy in people with HIV. Researchers ran immunoSEQ v3.0 at survey level. Here immunoSEQ multiplex PCR was the method, and the copy in TCRdb shows in-frame clones only, minus some. Of 20,000 to 30,000 clones listed, under 90% were seen once; the top ten hold approximately 9.2%. Sequenced material: unsorted PBMCs, taken 4.7 to 5 years after starting antiretroviral therapy. The receptor set was obtained from a man between 40 and 49 years old with HIV.

The chain carries TRBV7-9 and TRBJ2-2; D not certain. This CDR3 contains 16 residues. Trimming removed 2 bases from V and 2 bases from J, with 12 bases in between. Germline V gives CDR1 SEHNR, CDR2 FQNEAQ (reference sequence). CDR3 in DNA: TGTGCCAGCAGCTTATATTGGACGGAAAACACCGGGGAGCTGTTTTTT. Protein: CASSLYWTENTGELFF.

The chain combines TRBV19 with TRBJ1-5, with 7 nucleotides matching TRBD1. Germline-derived CDR1 and CDR2 are LNHDA and SQIVND (reference sequence). This CDR3 region has 16 residues. Trimming took 9 bases from V and 1 from J; bases not matched to a gene: 12. In DNA form, the CDR3 reads TGTGCCAGCAGAGACAGGGACGGGATGAGCAATCAGCCCCAGCATTTT. This encodes CASRDRDGMSNQPQHF.

This clone was observed a single time. J is TRBJ1-1 and V is TRBV6-5, with a weak D call TRBD1 (5 bases). The germline gives CDR1 MNHEY, CDR2 SVGAGI. This CDR3 is 14 amino acids long. V lost 2 bases to trimming and J lost 1 base, with 8 bases between them. In DNA form, the CDR3 reads TGTGCCAGCAGTTACGGACAATCGAACACTGAAGCTTTCTTT. Its protein product is CASSYGQSNTEAFF.

The V gene is TRBV14, the J gene TRBJ1-3, with 8 nucleotides matching TRBD1. V trimming: 3 bases; J trimming: 4 bases; junction bases outside the gene matches: 17. The CDR3 consists of 19 residues. Germline V gene data show CDR1 as SGHDN and CDR2 as FVKESK. The CDR3 protein is CASSQEDRAHLSAGNTIYF. DNA of the CDR3: TGTGCCAGCAGCCAGGAGGACAGGGCCCATCTTTCGGCGGGAAACACCATATATTTT.

This chain links TRBV11-2 with TRBJ2-7; D is uncertain. Trimming took off 5 bases at V and 3 bases at J, with 17 bases between the two ends. The CDR3 has 15 amino acids. Germline V lookup: CDR1 SGHAT, CDR2 FQNNGV. CDR3 coding DNA: TGTGCCAGCAGCCTTGCCGTGGCAAGTTTCTACGAGCAGTACTTC. Protein sequence: CASSLAVASFYEQYF.

This chain connects TRBV28 to TRBJ1-2; possible D gene TRBD1, 6 bases. The V end was cut by 6 bases, the J end by 4 bases, with 18 bases between. The CDR3 runs 15 residues. Germline V gives CDR1 MDHEN, CDR2 SYDVKM. For the CDR3, the DNA is TGTGCCAGCAGCCAGGCCTCCCAGGGGCCCTATGGCTACACCTTC. Translating it yields CASSQASQGPYGYTF.

This sequence joins TRBV9 and TRBJ2-1; D remains unclear. Trimming left V 5 bases short and J 4 bases short, with 16 bases between. Germline loops: CDR1 SGDLS, CDR2 YYNGEE. The CDR3 is 15 residues long. CDR3 protein: CASSTRVGDYNEQFF. CDR3 sequence (DNA): TGTGCCAGCAGTACTCGGGTAGGCGATTACAATGAGCAGTTCTTC.

J is TRBJ2-7 and V is TRBV7-6; tentatively, D is TRBD1 or TRBD2 (6 bases each). Trimming took off 4 bases at V and 4 bases at J, with 11 bases between the two ends. The germline CDR1 and CDR2 sequences are SGHVS and FNYEAQ. The CDR3 has 13 residues. DNA of the CDR3: TGTGCCAGCAGCTCGGGGGCGCTGTACGAGCAGTACTTC. It codes for CASSSGALYEQYF. The complete variable domain, with remaining parts taken from reference TRBV7-6 and TRBJ2-7, reads GAGVSQSPRYKVTKRGQDVALRCDPISGHVSLYWYRQALGQGPEFLTYFNYEAQQDKSGLPNDRFSAERPEGSISTLTIQRTEQRDSAMYRCASSSGALYEQYFGPGTRLTVT.

This clone was seen once. The chain carries TRBV4-1 and TRBJ2-7; D is unclear. In germline, CDR1 is MGHRA, CDR2 YSYEKL. The CDR3 spans 15 residues. Trimming shortened V by 0 bases and J by 2 bases, and 11 bases separated the two germline ends. CDR3 loop: CASSQDKGLPYEQYF. The CDR3 DNA is TGCGCCAGCAGCCAAGATAAGGGCCTTCCCTACGAGCAGTACTTC.

The chain couples TRBV19 to TRBJ1-2; 9 positions agree with TRBD1. Germline V gives CDR1 LNHDA, CDR2 SQIVND (reference sequence). This CDR3 is built from 12 residues. Trimming at V came to 3 bases and at J to 10 bases, leaving 3 bases not matched to a gene. DNA of the CDR3: TGTGCCAGTAGTATCGGACAGGGGCACTACACCTTC. Residues: CASSIGQGHYTF.

The rearrangement joins TRBV2 to TRBJ2-3, with TRBD2 identical over 7 bases. With V trimmed by 7 bases and J by 2 bases, 3 bases remained unmatched. CDR1 and CDR2 from the germline V gene are SNHLY and FYNNEI. The CDR3 length is 13 residues. The CDR3 sequence: CASMAGVTDTQYF. CDR3 bases: TGTGCCAGCATGGCGGGGGTCACAGATACGCAGTATTTT.

The chain is built from TRBV28 and TRBJ2-7; D not certain. Deletions cut 7 bases from V and 6 bases from J, with 16 bases between. The germline V gene encodes CDR1 MDHEN and CDR2 SYDVKM. The CDR3 extends over 13 amino acids. CDR3 region: CASTSGDWSEQYF. The DNA for the CDR3 is TGTGCCAGCACCTCGGGTGATTGGAGCGAGCAGTACTTC.

The rearrangement links TRBV4-3 to TRBJ2-3; D not resolved. Germline V gene sequence: CDR1 LGHNA, CDR2 YSLEER. Between the trimmed V and J ends, which lost 0 bases and 2 bases, there was a span of 9 bases. CDR3 length: 15 residues. The CDR3 sequence: CASSQEGTATDTQYF. CDR3 nucleotides: TGCGCCAGCAGCCAAGAGGGCACAGCCACAGATACGCAGTATTTT.

This chain uses TRBV18 with TRBJ2-1; TRBD1 or TRBD2 may be the D gene (5 bases each). Per germline, CDR1 KGHSH and CDR2 LQKENI. V was cut by 4 bases and J by 9 bases, with 7 bases left in between. This CDR3 has 11 residues. CDR3 in amino acids: CASSRGGEQFF. The CDR3 region has the DNA TGTGCCAGCTCACGTGGGGGTGAGCAGTTCTTC.

CDR3 loop: CASSYGTGVGEQYF. The CDR3 DNA is TGTGCCAGCAGCTACGGGACAGGGGTTGGCGAGCAGTACTTC. V usage is TRBV5-6 and J usage is TRBJ2-7; 10 bases agree with TRBD1. V was clipped by 3 bases and J by 6 bases; unmatched bases: 6. The CDR3 spans 14 residues. In germline, CDR1 is SGHDT, CDR2 YYEEEE. The full variable domain, its missing parts supplied by reference TRBV5-6 and TRBJ2-7, is DAGVTQSPTHLIKTRGQQVTLRCSPKSGHDTVSWYQQALGQGPQFIFQYYEEEERQRGNFPDRFSGHQFPNYSSELNVNALLLGDSALYLCASSYGTGVGEQYFGPGTRLTVT.

This sequence joins TRBV7-9 and TRBJ2-1; perhaps TRBD1 as D (6 bases). V lost 4 bases and J 7 bases, leaving 17 bases between the germline ends. Germline V gene data show CDR1 as SEHNR and CDR2 as FQNEAQ (reference sequence). The CDR3 covers 15 residues. The CDR3 reads CASSSRDNSGNEQFF. As DNA, the CDR3 is TGTGCCAGCAGCTCACGGGACAATTCGGGGAATGAGCAGTTCTTC.

The CDR3 DNA is TGCGCCAGCAGCCCATCAACCGGGACAGGTTACACAGATACGCAGTATTTT. Translated, it gives CASSPSTGTGYTDTQYF. The gene calls are TRBV4-3 and TRBJ2-3; 8 bases fit TRBD1. Germline values: CDR1 LGHNA, CDR2 YSLEER. The length of the CDR3 is 17 residues. With V trimmed by 4 bases and J by 2 bases, 11 bases remained unmatched.

The chain combines TRBV9 with TRBJ1-2; TRBD1 aligns across 7 bases. The CDR3 loop spans 16 amino acids. The germline V gene encodes CDR1 SGDLS and CDR2 YYNGEE. V shed 3 bases, J shed 8 bases, and the junction held 16 bases outside the gene matches. The CDR3 sequence: CASSETGTERLLGYTF. CDR3 sequence (DNA): TGTGCCAGCAGCGAAACTGGGACAGAACGACTTCTGGGCTACACCTTC.

This clone has a handful of counts. The V call is TRBV9, the J call TRBJ1-1; a possible D gene is TRBD1 (5 bases). The CDR3 is 12 residues long. CDR1 is SGDLS, CDR2 YYNGEE, per germline. The V gene lost 4 bases and the J gene lost 3 bases, with 7 bases spanning the gap. CDR3 sequence: CASSSGHTEAFF. CDR3 sequence (DNA): TGTGCCAGCAGCTCGGGACACACTGAAGCTTTCTTT. The entire variable domain, with the rest obtained from reference TRBV9 and TRBJ1-1, is as follows: DSGVTQTPKHLITATGQRVTLRCSPRSGDLSVYWYQQSLDQGLQFLIQYYNGEERAKGNILERFSAQQFPDLHSELNLSSLELGDSALYFCASSSGHTEAFFGQGTRLTVV.

The chain has TRBV29-1 and TRBJ2-7; TRBD1 agrees at 7 bases. Germline CDR1 is SQVTM and CDR2 is ANQGSEA. The CDR3 has 12 residues. With V trimmed by 8 bases and J by 2 bases, 6 bases remained unmatched. The CDR3 DNA is TGCAGCATTAGGGACAGTGCCTACGAGCAGTACTTC. This gives the protein CSIRDSAYEQYF.

The chain employs TRBV6-5 and TRBJ1-3; TRBD1 agrees at 7 bases. Germline V gene sequence: CDR1 MNHEY, CDR2 SVGAGI. With V trimmed by 7 bases and J by 6 bases, 12 bases remained unmatched. This CDR3 contains 15 residues. CDR3 sequence: CASTPARDSVNTIYF. The CDR3 DNA follows: TGTGCCAGCACCCCAGCCCGGGACAGCGTAAACACCATATATTTT.

This sequence joins TRBV5-3 and TRBJ2-7, with D perhaps given as TRBD1 or TRBD2 (6 bases each). TRBV5-3 qualifies as an ORF whose function is uncertain. The CDR3 totals 14 residues. CDR3 in amino acids: CVTDLGGGRGKQYF. CDR3 nucleotide sequence: TGTGTCACTGACCTGGGGGGCGGACGAGGGAAGCAGTACTTC.

J is TRBJ2-3 and V is TRBV5-8; D uncertain. CDR1 SGHTS and CDR2 YDEGEE come from the germline V gene. Trimming removed 10 bases from V and 0 bases from J, with 9 bases in between. This CDR3 is built from 12 residues. The CDR3 protein is CAGRRSTDTQYF. The CDR3 bases are TGTGCCGGACGGCGGAGCACAGATACGCAGTATTTT.

CDR3 nucleotide sequence: TGTGCCAGCAGCTTAGGGCTTCTCTATGAGCAGTTCTTC. This gives the protein CASSLGLLYEQFF. The J gene is TRBJ2-1, the V gene TRBV7-2; D is unresolved. This CDR3 comprises 13 residues. Deletions cut 1 base from V and 8 bases from J, with 9 bases between. Germline lookup yields CDR1 SGHTA and CDR2 FQGNSA.

The chain recombines TRBV5-6 with TRBJ2-1; no definite D call. CDR3 length: 12 amino acids. Trimming pared 1 base from V and 6 bases from J, leaving 5 bases between. Germline assignment: CDR1 SGHDT and CDR2 YYEEEE. The CDR3 DNA is TGTGCCAGCAGCTTGACTTTCAATGAGCAGTTCTTC. Translating gives CASSLTFNEQFF.

The V gene is TRBV7-2, the J gene TRBJ1-3; maybe TRBD1 (6 bases). The CDR3 is made up of 15 amino acids. Per the germline V gene, CDR1 is SGHTA and CDR2 is FQGNSA. V lost 5 bases, J lost 0 bases, and 11 bases lay in between. This CDR3 is CASSRDIRSGNTIYF. In DNA, the CDR3 is TGTGCCAGCAGCAGGGACATACGCTCTGGAAACACCATATATTTT. Full variable domain (rest looked up from reference TRBV7-2 and TRBJ1-3): GAGVSQSPSNKVTEKGKDVELRCDPISGHTALYWYRQSLGQGLEFLIYFQGNSAPDKSGLPSDRFSAERTGGSVSTLTIQRTQQEDSAVYLCASSRDIRSGNTIYFGEGSWLTVV.

The V call is TRBV7-2, the J call TRBJ2-7, with 8 bases aligning to TRBD1. The germline V gene encodes CDR1 SGHTA and CDR2 FQGNSA. Trimming removed 6 bases from V and 6 bases from J; junction bases left unmatched: 4. This CDR3 comprises 12 residues. CDR3: CASSFDRGEQYF. CDR3 nucleotides: TGTGCCAGCAGTTTCGACAGGGGCGAGCAGTACTTC.